These T cell receptor beta chains were read from a single sample in a study of blood T cell repertoires in COVID-19. This table comes from immunoSEQ multiplex PCR, and its TCRdb copy is limited to in-frame clones, with some not included. The repertoire consists of approximately 130,000 clones, with approximately 85% occurring once and the leading ten covering more than 10%. The sequenced sample consisted of peripheral blood. All receptors derive from a human donor in a cohort sampled during active COVID-19. Each CDR3 is given with its conserved first and last residue. The D gene is left open where the match is weak. Not all rows give a size; the values are once, few, many and, for expanded clones, a class.

abundance	j_gene	v_gene	d_gene	CDR3nt	CDR3aa
many	TRBJ2-1	TRBV6-5	TRBD2	TGTGCCAGCAACCTGCTAGCGGGGGCGTACAATGAGCAGTTCTTC	CASNLLAGAYNEQFF
few	TRBJ2-5	TRBV14	.	TGTGCCAGCAGCCACAACCTTCCGGGGGAACAAGAGACCCAGTACTTC	CASSHNLPGEQETQYF
.	TRBJ1-2	TRBV10-3	TRBD1	TGTGCCATCAGTGAGCCGGGACAGGGGGCGCGGGGCTACACCTTC	CAISEPGQGARGYTF
many	TRBJ2-7	TRBV7-2	.	TGTGCCAGCAGCTTAATAGACGAGCAGTACTTC	CASSLIDEQYF
.	TRBJ1-6	TRBV5-4	.	TGTGCCAGCAGCTTGGATGCGGCTGCTAATTCACCCCTCCACTTT	CASSLDAAANSPLHF
.	TRBJ1-2	TRBV19	.	TGTGCCAGTAGTATAGATGGAACAGGGTCCTATGGCTACACCTTC	CASSIDGTGSYGYTF
.	TRBJ1-6	TRBV19	.	TGTGCCAGTAGTATTTCAGGGGAGCGGTCACCCCTCCACTTT	CASSISGERSPLHF
.	TRBJ1-2	TRBV30	TRBD1	TGTGCCTTACACCACAGGGGTATGAACTATGGCTACACCTTC	CALHHRGMNYGYTF
.	TRBJ2-1	TRBV20-1	.	TGCAGTGCTAGAGGACTCTGGGAGCAGTTCTTC	CSARGLWEQFF
.	TRBJ1-1	TRBV5-1	.	TGCGCCAGCAGCACCTCAGGGTTGGGGTACACTGAAGCTTTCTTT	CASSTSGLGYTEAFF
.	TRBJ1-6	TRBV5-1	TRBD1	TGCGCCAGCAGCTTGGAGACAGGGAATTCACCCCTCCACTTT	CASSLETGNSPLHF
.	TRBJ2-2	TRBV11-2	.	TGTGCCAGCAGTTTTCAGGGCAACACCGGGGAGCTGTTTTTT	CASSFQGNTGELFF
.	TRBJ1-4	TRBV7-9	TRBD1	TGTGCCAGCAGCCTTGGACAGGGGGCGAATAATGAAAAACTGTTTTTT	CASSLGQGANNEKLFF
.	TRBJ1-3	TRBV12-3/TRBV12-4	.	TGTGCCAGCAAAAGGGGCGGAAACACCATATATTTT	CASKRGGNTIYF
.	TRBJ1-2	TRBV5-6	.	TGTGCCAGCAGCTTGGGTACTTTAGACTATGGCTACACCTTC	CASSLGTLDYGYTF
.	TRBJ2-5	TRBV19	TRBD2	TGTGCCAGTAGTATGGTAACTAGCGGACGACAAGAGACCCAGTACTTC	CASSMVTSGRQETQYF
.	TRBJ2-5	TRBV6-1	.	TGTGCCAGCAGTGAAGCAGAGAGGGGACTCACGACCCAGTACTTC	CASSEAERGLTTQYF
.	TRBJ1-4	TRBV5-6	.	TGTGCCAGCAGCTTGGGAGGGTCAGCGGGAGAGGAAAAACTGTTTTTT	CASSLGGSAGEEKLFF
.	TRBJ2-7	TRBV7-8	.	TGTGCCAGCAGCTACCTGACAGACTCCTACGAGCAGTACTTC	CASSYLTDSYEQYF
.	TRBJ2-7	TRBV5-5	TRBD1	TGTGCCAGCGCAGACAGGGGGTACTACGAGCAGTACTTC	CASADRGYYEQYF
.	TRBJ2-1	TRBV19	TRBD1	TGTGCCAGTAGTATGACAGGGATGTATGAGCAGTTCTTC	CASSMTGMYEQFF
.	TRBJ1-1	TRBV3-1/TRBV3-2	TRBD1	TGTGCCAGCAGCCAAGCGGCAGGGGGCTTTAACTTT	CASSQAAGGFNF
.	TRBJ2-7	TRBV5-1	.	TGCGCCAGCAGCTTGGTCTATGGGACTCCTTACGAGCAGTACTTC	CASSLVYGTPYEQYF
.	TRBJ1-6	TRBV5-5	TRBD1	TGTGCCAGCAGCGGGACAGGGGGAATGTCACCCCTCCACTTT	CASSGTGGMSPLHF
.	TRBJ1-1	TRBV19	TRBD1	TGTGCCAGTAGTAGAGACAGGGGGCCGAGGACTGAAGCTTTCTTT	CASSRDRGPRTEAFF
.	TRBJ2-2	TRBV10-1	TRBD1	TGCGCCAGCAGTGAGTGGGCCGGGACAGGGGCTCGGGGCACCGGGGAGCTGTTTTTT	CASSEWAGTGARGTGELFF
.	TRBJ2-7	TRBV2	.	TGTGCCACCAGGCGTGACAGGACCTACGAGCAGTACTTC	CATRRDRTYEQYF
.	TRBJ1-6	TRBV6-5	TRBD1	TGTGCCAGCAGTCCCGGGACAGGCGCATTTGCACCCCTCCACTTT	CASSPGTGAFAPLHF
once	TRBJ2-7	TRBV5-4	.	TGTGCCAGCAGCTTGGCCGAGGCAGGGGAGAGCTCCTACGAGCAGTACTTC	CASSLAEAGESSYEQYF
.	TRBJ1-2	TRBV3-1/TRBV3-2	.	TGTGCCAGCAGCCAAGGAGAGGGAAGCTATGGCTACACCTTC	CASSQGEGSYGYTF
.	TRBJ2-2	TRBV5-4	.	TGTGCCAGCAGCCCAGCCGGACAGATGAACACCGGGGAGCTGTTTTTT	CASSPAGQMNTGELFF
.	TRBJ1-5	TRBV19	TRBD1	TGTGCCAGTAGGGAGGACAGGGCTTTGGATCAGCCCCAGCATTTT	CASREDRALDQPQHF
.	TRBJ1-5	TRBV19	.	TGTGCCAGTAGTCCCGCAGGGAAAGGGGATCAGCCCCAGCATTTT	CASSPAGKGDQPQHF
.	TRBJ1-2	TRBV7-2	TRBD1	TGTGCCAGCACACAGGGGGGGGGCGCCCCAATCCGCCGCTATGGCTACACCTTC	CASTQGGGAPIRRYGYTF
.	TRBJ1-1	TRBV6-6	.	TGTGCCAGCAGTTACGTGGGAGGTGGCACTGAAGCTTTCTTT	CASSYVGGGTEAFF
.	TRBJ1-5	TRBV19	.	TGTGCCAGTAGTATAGAACTTGCTGGGGGCGGGAGAAATCAGCCCCAGCATTTT	CASSIELAGGGRNQPQHF
.	TRBJ2-3	TRBV6-5	.	TGTGCCAGCAGTCACCGGACGACGCGGGCAGATACGCAGTATTTT	CASSHRTTRADTQYF
.	TRBJ2-7	TRBV20-1	TRBD1	TGCAGTGCTGGTGACAGGGCCGATGGCGAGCAGTACTTC	CSAGDRADGEQYF
.	TRBJ2-3	TRBV18	.	TGTGCCAGCTCACCAAGACGGGCAGATACGCAGTATTTT	CASSPRRADTQYF
.	TRBJ1-2	TRBV5-6	TRBD1	TGTGCCAGCAGCTTTATCGGGACAGACTATGGCTACACCTTC	CASSFIGTDYGYTF
.	TRBJ1-1	TRBV15	.	TGTGCCACCAGCGAGGACACTGGCCCTGAAGCTTTCTTT	CATSEDTGPEAFF
.	TRBJ2-5	TRBV3-1/TRBV3-2	TRBD2	TGTGCCAGCAGCCGAATGGGGGGGGAGACCCAGTACTTC	CASSRMGGETQYF
.	TRBJ2-3	TRBV18	.	TGTGCCAGCTCACCACTCGCTAGCAAAGATACGCAGTATTTT	CASSPLASKDTQYF
.	TRBJ1-2	TRBV10-3	TRBD1	TGTGCCATCAGTATGACAGGGGGCCCTGGCGGCTACACCTTC	CAISMTGGPGGYTF
few	TRBJ2-2	TRBV7-5	.	TGTGCCAGAACTCACCCTCGGGGGGGCTGGAACACCGGGGAGCTGTTTTTT	CARTHPRGGWNTGELFF
.	TRBJ1-2	TRBV3-1/TRBV3-2	.	TGTGCCAGCAGCCAGAACCGGATGGCCTCGGGTGGCTACACCTTC	CASSQNRMASGGYTF
.	TRBJ2-2	TRBV5-1	TRBD1	TGCGCCAGCAAGGACAGGGTCCAGACCACGAACACCGGGGAGCTGTTTTTT	CASKDRVQTTNTGELFF
.	TRBJ2-7	TRBV7-9	.	TGTGCCAGCAGCTTAGAACCACTATTCTACGAGCAGTACTTC	CASSLEPLFYEQYF
.	TRBJ1-1	TRBV7-8	.	TGTGCCAGCAGCTCACTCAGGGGTAACACTGAAGCTTTCTTT	CASSSLRGNTEAFF
.	TRBJ1-1	TRBV9	.	TGTGCCAGTTCCCCGGGATACGGGAACACTGAAGCTTTCTTT	CASSPGYGNTEAFF
.	TRBJ1-3	TRBV6-1	.	TGTGCCAGCAGTGAACGGGGGGCCCCGGACACCATATATTTT	CASSERGAPDTIYF